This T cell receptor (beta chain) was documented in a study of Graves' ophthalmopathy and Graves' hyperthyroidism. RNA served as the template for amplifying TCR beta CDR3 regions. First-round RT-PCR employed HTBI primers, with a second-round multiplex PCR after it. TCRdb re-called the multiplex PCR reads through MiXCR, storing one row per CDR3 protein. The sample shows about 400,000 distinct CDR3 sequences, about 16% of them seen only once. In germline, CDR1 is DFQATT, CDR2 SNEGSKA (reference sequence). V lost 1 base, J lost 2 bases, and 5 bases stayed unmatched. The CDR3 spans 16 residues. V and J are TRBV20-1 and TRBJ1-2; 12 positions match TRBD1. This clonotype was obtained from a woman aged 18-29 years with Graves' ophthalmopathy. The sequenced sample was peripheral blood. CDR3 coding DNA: TGCAGTGCTAGAGTCACCGGGACAGGGGGCAACTATGGCTACACCTTC. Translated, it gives CSARVTGTGGNYGYTF.